There are a few counts of the clone carrying this TCR beta chain. The antigen is not known. Per the germline V gene, CDR1 is GTSNPN and CDR2 is SVGIG (reference sequence). The CDR3 sequence is 14 residues long. The V gene lost 5 bases and the J gene lost 1 base, with 13 bases spanning the gap. With a J-beta primer mix and a sample-barcoded 5' primer, a second PCR ran about 7 to 11 cycles. MiXCR was run by TCRdb on the 5' RACE reads, yielding one entry per CDR3 protein. The repertoire holds about 1.5 million distinct CDR3 sequences, 42% seen once, with 7.9% in the top ten. Researchers isolated at least 6.5 million PBMCs per sample. The total RNA that was extracted per sample amounted to at least 5.5 micrograms. The data were obtained in a study of blood T cells in healthy people across ages. Findings and caveats of the study: Older age coincided with a roughly linear decline in TCR beta diversity per million T cells.

The chain couples TRBV30 to TRBJ2-3; the D call may be TRBD1 or TRBD2 (5 bases each). Sequenced: blood. The receptor was isolated from a woman under 30 in good health. The CDR3 reads CAWFPGLGTDTQYF. Written as DNA, the CDR3 is TGTGCCTGGTTCCCGGGGCTCGGCACAGATACGCAGTATTTT.